One and the same sample provided the 20 T cell receptor beta chains below, sequenced in a study of regulatory T cells in long-lasting Graves disease. Time point denoted: newly diagnosed GD, antithyroid drugs for less than 3 months. Researchers made the TCR library from RNA that was extracted from PBMCs. CDR3 regions were amplified by Arm-PCR using iRepertoire HTBI primers to build TCR beta libraries. TCRdb independently ran MiXCR on the multiplex PCR reads; one entry per CDR3 protein. The data show roughly 500,000 distinct CDR3 sequences, with about 13% seen just once and approximately 9.3% held by the top ten. The data also belong to a second study, concerning T cells in Graves' hyperthyroidism and ophthalmopathy.

Sequenced material: peripheral blood mononuclear cells (PBMCs), taken at new diagnosis, from a patient treated with antithyroid drugs. These receptor sequences come from a young man with Graves disease.

This clonotype was observed a handful of times. This rearrangement joins TRBV25-1 to TRBJ1-1; D remains ambiguous. V was pared by 2 bases and J by 3 bases, with 13 bases between. The CDR3 totals 15 residues. Germline-derived CDR1 and CDR2 are MGHDK and SYGVNS. The CDR3: CASSEGRAGDTEAFF. CDR3 bases: TGTGCCAGCAGTGAAGGGCGCGCCGGGGACACTGAAGCTTTCTTT.

This chain uses TRBV24-1 with TRBJ1-1; D might be TRBD1 (5 bases). The V end lost 9 bases, the J end lost 7 bases, and 14 bases lay between the germline ends. The CDR3 has 12 residues. CDR1 and CDR2 from the germline V gene are KGHDR and SFDVKD. The CDR3 here is CATDCGGVEAFF. In DNA form, the CDR3 reads TGTGCCACCGACTGTGGGGGTGTTGAAGCTTTCTTT.

The table lists this clonotype with many counts. The J gene is TRBJ1-5, the V gene TRBV24-1, with 8 bases lining up with TRBD1. The CDR3 is 14 residues long. Germline assignment: CDR1 KGHDR and CDR2 SFDVKD. The ends lost 3 bases at V and 5 bases at J; junction bases unmatched: 2. CDR3 DNA sequence: TGTGCCACCAGTGATCTACAGGGGGATCAGCCCCAGCATTTT. This sequence encodes CATSDLQGDQPQHF.

The chain recombines TRBV29-1 with TRBJ2-1; 8 bases line up with TRBD2. CDR3 length: 14 residues. V shed 8 bases, J shed 6 bases, and the junction held 12 bases outside the gene matches. Germline CDR1 reads SQVTM; CDR2 reads ANQGSEA. The CDR3: CSSPGTRGINEQFF. The CDR3, as DNA: TGCAGCTCCCCCGGGACTAGGGGAATCAATGAGCAGTTCTTC.

This clonotype was found many times. The chain is built from TRBV12-3 or TRBV12-4 and TRBJ1-5; 7 nucleotides agree with TRBD1. The CDR3 contains 15 residues. J lost 0 bases, V lost 7 bases, and 6 bases had no gene match. The CDR3 region is CASTPGTVSNQPQHF. CDR3 bases: TGTGCCAGCACCCCCGGGACAGTTAGCAATCAGCCCCAGCATTTT.

This clonotype was seen ten or more times. V is TRBV14 and J is TRBJ2-7; perhaps TRBD1 as D (6 bases). Deletions cut 4 bases from V and 7 bases from J, with 17 bases between. This CDR3 is built from 14 residues. Per the germline V gene, CDR1 is SGHDN and CDR2 is FVKESK. CDR3 DNA sequence: TGTGCCAGCAGCCGACAGGACCACTTTGGGGAGCAGTACTTC. Translated, it gives CASSRQDHFGEQYF.

The chain is built from TRBV6-1 and TRBJ2-1; D possibly matches TRBD1 or TRBD2 (7 bases each). The length of the CDR3 is 16 residues. Trimming took off 6 bases at V and 2 bases at J, with 17 bases between the two ends. Germline V gene lookup returns CDR1 MNHNS and CDR2 SASEGT. CDR3 coding DNA: TGTGCCAGCAGCCTCAGGGGGGGGCTCCCCTACAATGAGCAGTTCTTC. This translates into CASSLRGGLPYNEQFF.

There are many counts of this clonotype. V and J are TRBV7-9 and TRBJ2-7; D is uncertain. V lost 5 bases, J lost 6 bases, and 11 bases lay in between. The CDR3 has 12 amino acids. The germline CDR1 and CDR2 sequences are SEHNR and FQNEAQ (reference sequence). CDR3 protein: CASSAWGGEQYF. The CDR3 coding sequence is TGTGCCAGCAGCGCCTGGGGTGGCGAGCAGTACTTC.

The rearrangement links TRBV5-1 to TRBJ1-6; 8 bases are shared with TRBD1. Trimming removed 7 bases from V and 6 bases from J; junction bases left unmatched: 6. In germline, CDR1 is SGHRS, CDR2 YFSETQ. The CDR3 runs 14 residues. CDR3 in DNA: TGCGCCAGCGGTACAGGGGGAGGTAATTCACCCCTCCACTTT. Translating gives CASGTGGGNSPLHF.

This clonotype was found a few times. The chain couples TRBV10-1 to TRBJ2-4, with D possibly matching TRBD2 (6 bases). The germline V gene has CDR1 WNHNN and CDR2 SYGVQD (reference sequence). CDR3 length: 15 amino acids. The ends were cut back, 8 bases at V and 6 bases at J, with 20 bases in the middle. The chain's CDR3 is CASHLVLARLNIQYF. The CDR3 nucleotides are TGCGCCAGCCACCTCGTCCTAGCGCGACTAAACATTCAGTACTTC.

In nucleotides, the CDR3 is TGTGCCACCAGTGATTTGTCTAGCGCCTACAATGAGCAGTTCTTC. Translated, it gives CATSDLSSAYNEQFF. The V call is TRBV24-1, the J call TRBJ2-1, with a weak D call TRBD2 (6 bases). Germline CDR1 KGHDR, CDR2 SFDVKD. This CDR3 is 15 amino acids long. V shed 0 bases and J shed 2 bases, with 7 bases lying between them.

There are many counts of this clonotype. The chain combines TRBV11-1 with TRBJ1-1, with D unclear. Germline CDR1 and CDR2: SGHAT and FQDESV (reference sequence). The CDR3 length is 12 residues. The ends were cut back, 3 bases at V and 5 bases at J, with 7 bases in the middle. CDR3 sequence reads: CASSFEETEAFF. Here the CDR3 DNA reads TGTGCCAGCAGCTTCGAGGAGACTGAAGCTTTCTTT.

This clonotype was counted a few times. This may be a read error, as it is one base from a much larger clone. CDR3 amino acids: CASSSGATEASF. In DNA form, the CDR3 reads TGTGCCAGCAGCTCGGGGGCGACTGAAGCTTCCTTT. The chain joins TRBV12-3 or TRBV12-4 to TRBJ1-1, with D possibly matching TRBD1 (6 bases). This CDR3 has 12 residues.

This clonotype came up many times. J is TRBJ2-1 and V is TRBV15; perhaps TRBD1 as D (5 bases). CDR1 is LNHNV and CDR2 is YYDKDF in the germline V gene (reference sequence). The CDR3 spans 13 residues. V was cut by 0 bases and J by 13 bases, with 13 bases left in between. The CDR3 region has the DNA TGTGCCACCAGCAGAGATAGGGGTTCGGAACAGTTCTTC. This sequence encodes CATSRDRGSEQFF. The full variable domain, completed using reference TRBV15 and TRBJ2-1, is DAMVIQNPRYQVTQFGKPVTLSCSQTLNHNVMYWYQQKSSQAPKLLFHYYDKDFNNEADTPDNFQSRRPNTSFCFLDIRSPGLGDTAMYLCATSRDRGSEQFFGPGTRLTVL.

A few counts support this clonotype. The chain recombines TRBV28 with TRBJ1-1, with D possibly being TRBD1 (5 bases). V lost 10 bases, J lost 4 bases, and 10 bases lay in between. The CDR3 is made up of 11 amino acids. Germline V gene data show CDR1 as MDHEN and CDR2 as SYDVKM. CDR3 DNA: TGTGCCATCACGGGGGGCACTGAAGCTTTCTTT. Translation gives CAITGGTEAFF.

The V and J genes are TRBV9 and TRBJ1-2; D gene uncertain. CDR1 and CDR2 from the germline V gene are SGDLS and YYNGEE. Between the trimmed V and J ends, which lost 5 bases and 6 bases, there was a span of 23 bases. CDR3 length: 16 amino acids. Here the CDR3 reads CASSARRQTLVDGYTF. The CDR3 DNA reads as TGTGCCAGCAGTGCCCGCAGACAAACACTCGTGGATGGCTACACCTTC.

The chain is built from TRBV15 and TRBJ1-2; 11 bases line up with TRBD1. CDR1 is LNHNV, CDR2 YYDKDF, per germline (reference sequence). The CDR3 is 16 amino acids. V shed 3 bases, J shed 3 bases, and the junction held 6 bases outside the gene matches. CDR3 residues: CATSSQGQGGYYGYTF. CDR3 DNA: TGTGCCACCAGCAGCCAGGGACAGGGGGGCTACTATGGCTACACCTTC.

This clonotype was picked up many times. This rearrangement joins TRBV20-1 to TRBJ2-7, with 10 bases fitting TRBD2. V trimming: 6 bases; J trimming: 4 bases; junction bases outside the gene matches: 9. This CDR3 has 14 amino acids. CDR1 and CDR2 from the germline V gene are DFQATT and SNEGSKA (reference sequence). Here the CDR3 DNA reads TGCAGTGCCCTTGAGGGGACTAGCGAATACGAGCAGTACTTC. It codes for CSALEGTSEYEQYF.

The V call is TRBV19, the J call TRBJ1-4; TRBD1 aligns across 8 bases. Trimming took 10 bases from V and 8 from J; bases not matched to a gene: 21. The CDR3 totals 17 residues. The germline V gene has CDR1 LNHDA and CDR2 SQIVND (reference sequence). CDR3 loop: CATNPRKTGVEREKLFF. For the CDR3, the DNA is TGTGCCACCAACCCCAGGAAGACAGGGGTGGAGAGGGAAAAACTGTTTTTT.

V is TRBV19 and J is TRBJ1-1; 8 nucleotides match TRBD1. Germline V lookup: CDR1 LNHDA, CDR2 SQIVND (reference sequence). The CDR3 runs to 13 residues. CDR3 sequence reads: CDRNRGENTEAFF. CDR3 bases: TGTGATAGGAACAGGGGGGAGAACACTGAAGCTTTCTTT.